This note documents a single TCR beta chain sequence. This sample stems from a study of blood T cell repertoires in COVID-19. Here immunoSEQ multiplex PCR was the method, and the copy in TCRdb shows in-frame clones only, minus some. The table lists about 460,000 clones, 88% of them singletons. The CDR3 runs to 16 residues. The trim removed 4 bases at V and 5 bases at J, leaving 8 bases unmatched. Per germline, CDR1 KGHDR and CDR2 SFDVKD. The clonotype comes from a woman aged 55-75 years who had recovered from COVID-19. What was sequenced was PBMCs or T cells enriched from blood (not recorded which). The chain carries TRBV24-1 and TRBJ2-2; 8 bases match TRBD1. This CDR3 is CATSEGRGRGTGELFF. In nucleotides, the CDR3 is TGTGCCACCAGTGAAGGCAGGGGGCGAGGGACCGGGGAGCTGTTTTTT.